This entry lists 16 T cell receptor beta chains sequenced from one sample in a study of T cell repertoires in MIS-A myocarditis. The method was immunoSEQ multiplex PCR; TCRdb's version includes in-frame clones alone and lacks a portion of them. The sample lists 10,000 to 13,000 clones; roughly four fifths were seen once. What was sequenced was right ventricle heart tissue obtained at autopsy. The source is a man aged 18-30 years with fulminant myocarditis from multisystem inflammatory syndrome in adults (MIS-A) after COVID-19.

A note on this clone: The sample has other DNA sequences that encode this CDR3 too. The rearrangement joins TRBV15 to TRBJ1-4; possible D gene TRBD1, 6 bases. The CDR3 has 15 amino acids. The germline V and J ends were trimmed by 4 bases and 6 bases, with 15 bases remaining between them. CDR1 LNHNV and CDR2 YYDKDF come from the germline V gene (reference sequence). The CDR3 protein is CATSTDRGWDEKLFF. CDR3 bases: TGTGCCACCAGCACGGATAGGGGGTGGGATGAAAAACTGTTTTTT.

This clone was found once. The chain uses TRBV28 and TRBJ2-2; 8 bases line up with TRBD2. Germline V gene sequence: CDR1 MDHEN, CDR2 SYDVKM. The CDR3 runs to 19 residues. J was trimmed by 7 bases and V by 6 bases; bases with no gene match: 22. CDR3 residues: CASSQGTGRAPHVGGELFF. CDR3 bases: TGTGCCAGCAGCCAAGGTACCGGGAGGGCCCCCCACGTCGGCGGGGAGCTGTTTTTT.

The gene calls are TRBV6-6 and TRBJ1-2, with a tentative D call TRBD1 (5 bases). This CDR3 has 13 amino acids. The germline V gene encodes CDR1 MNHNY and CDR2 SVGAGI (reference sequence). V was pared by 4 bases and J by 5 bases, with 11 bases between. The CDR3 loop is CASSLPGGYGYTF. CDR3 nucleotides: TGTGCCAGCAGTTTGCCGGGGGGTTATGGCTACACCTTC.

The chain's CDR3 is CASSQGWTGAGRLFF. CDR3 coding DNA: TGTGCCAGCAGCCAAGGCTGGACAGGGGCGGGGAGGCTGTTTTTT. The V call is TRBV4-2, the J call TRBJ1-4, with 9 bases matching TRBD1. V lost 1 base and J lost 14; bases outside the gene matches: 11. The CDR3 has 15 amino acids. CDR1 is LGHNA, CDR2 YNFKEQ, per germline.

This clone was found once. The rearrangement links TRBV6-5 to TRBJ1-2, with D tentatively TRBD1 (6 bases). The germline CDR1 and CDR2 sequences are MNHEY and SVGAGI. The CDR3 loop spans 13 amino acids. V was trimmed by 6 bases and J by 8 bases, leaving 16 bases between them. CDR3 DNA sequence: TGTGCCAGCAGCGAGGGACACCATAAGGGCTACACCTTC. This encodes CASSEGHHKGYTF.

The rearrangement uses TRBV30 and TRBJ1-2, with D tentatively TRBD1 (6 bases). In germline, CDR1 is GTSNPN, CDR2 SVGIG (reference sequence). This CDR3 region has 15 residues. Deletions cut 5 bases from V and 2 bases from J, with 18 bases between. In nucleotides, the CDR3 is TGTGCCTGGGAGGGGGGGATAGCGAAAAACTATGGCTACACCTTC. This sequence encodes CAWEGGIAKNYGYTF.

The table lists this clone with a count of one. The chain has TRBV7-9 and TRBJ2-7; 12 bases match TRBD2. Germline CDR1 SEHNR, CDR2 FQNEAQ (reference sequence). This CDR3 region has 17 residues. J gave up 5 bases and V 2 bases, and 10 bases lay outside the gene matches. The CDR3 loop is CASSLSLAGGPIHEQYF. The CDR3 region has the DNA TGTGCCAGCAGCTTATCCCTAGCGGGAGGGCCGATCCACGAGCAGTACTTC.

The chain has TRBV7-2 and TRBJ1-2; 7 positions match TRBD1. The germline V gene has CDR1 SGHTA and CDR2 FQGNSA. The CDR3 covers 13 residues. V was pared by 3 bases and J by 5 bases, with 3 bases of the junction left unmatched. The CDR3 sequence: CASSLMTGYGYTF. The CDR3 nucleotides are TGTGCCAGCAGCTTGATGACAGGGTATGGCTACACCTTC.

CDR3 bases: TGCAGCGTGAGGCGACAGCCTTCGCAAGATACGCAGTATTTT. Amino acids: CSVRRQPSQDTQYF. The chain uses TRBV29-1 and TRBJ2-3; possible D gene TRBD1, 5 bases. CDR1 and CDR2 (germline): SQVTM, ANQGSEA. V was trimmed by 6 bases and J by 5 bases, leaving 18 bases between them. CDR3 length: 14 residues.

The chain combines TRBV7-2 with TRBJ1-4; possible D gene TRBD1, 6 bases. The CDR3 covers 15 residues. The V gene's germline CDR1 is SGHTA and CDR2 FQGNSA. V was pared by 5 bases and J by 2 bases, with 12 bases between. CDR3 nucleotide sequence: TGTGCCAGCAGCACCAGTGGGGGCACTAATGAAAAACTGTTTTTT. Translating it yields CASSTSGGTNEKLFF.

The chain has TRBV4-1 and TRBJ1-6, with 8 bases aligning to TRBD1. CDR1 and CDR2 (germline): MGHRA, YSYEKL. This CDR3 has 17 amino acids. Losses at the gene ends were 1 base for V and 9 bases for J; bases not matched to a gene: 11. Written as DNA, the CDR3 is TGCGCCAGCAGCCAAGTCCAGGGGGCTTACCTCGGTTCACCCCTCCACTTT. Protein: CASSQVQGAYLGSPLHF.

This clone is a singleton in its sample. The V gene is TRBV27, the J gene TRBJ2-3; 9 nucleotides align to TRBD2. The CDR3 consists of 15 residues. The ends lost 6 bases at V and 1 base at J; junction bases unmatched: 5. Germline V lookup: CDR1 MNHEY, CDR2 SMNVEV (reference sequence). For the CDR3, the DNA is TGTGCCAGCAGCAAGACTAGCGGCCGCACAGATACGCAGTATTTT. This translates into CASSKTSGRTDTQYF.

The chain has TRBV12-3 or TRBV12-4 and TRBJ1-2; D is undetermined. V was pared by 3 bases and J by 6 bases, with 11 bases between. CDR3 length: 13 amino acids. CDR3 sequence reads: CASSFWAEDGYTF. The DNA for the CDR3 is TGTGCCAGCAGTTTTTGGGCTGAGGATGGCTACACCTTC.

CDR3 in amino acids: CASGDRVGGELFF. The CDR3 DNA reads TGCGCCAGCGGAGACAGGGTGGGCGGGGAGCTGTTTTTT. The J gene is TRBJ2-2, the V gene TRBV5-1, with 7 bases matching TRBD1. The CDR3 totals 13 residues. In germline, CDR1 is SGHRS, CDR2 YFSETQ. With 7 bases clipped from V and 7 bases from J, the junction kept 7 bases outside the gene matches.

The chain recombines TRBV5-6 with TRBJ2-7, with a tentative D call TRBD1 (6 bases). The CDR3 runs to 18 residues. With 3 bases removed from V and 3 bases from J, the gap between germline ends came to 25 bases. Germline V gene lookup returns CDR1 SGHDT and CDR2 YYEEEE. The CDR3 DNA reads as TGTGCCAGCAGCTCCAAAGGGCAGGGGCCCAGATTCGGCTACGAGCAGTACTTC. Residues: CASSSKGQGPRFGYEQYF.

The sample holds one count of this clone. The chain is built from TRBV6-5 and TRBJ2-5; 7 bases match TRBD1. Per germline, CDR1 MNHEY and CDR2 SVGAGI. The J segment lost 9 bases and the V segment lost 3 bases, leaving 10 bases of the junction unmatched. CDR3 size: 14 residues. The CDR3 loop reads CASSYRLMGTAQYF. In nucleotides, the CDR3 is TGTGCCAGCAGTTATCGGCTCATGGGGACAGCCCAGTACTTC.